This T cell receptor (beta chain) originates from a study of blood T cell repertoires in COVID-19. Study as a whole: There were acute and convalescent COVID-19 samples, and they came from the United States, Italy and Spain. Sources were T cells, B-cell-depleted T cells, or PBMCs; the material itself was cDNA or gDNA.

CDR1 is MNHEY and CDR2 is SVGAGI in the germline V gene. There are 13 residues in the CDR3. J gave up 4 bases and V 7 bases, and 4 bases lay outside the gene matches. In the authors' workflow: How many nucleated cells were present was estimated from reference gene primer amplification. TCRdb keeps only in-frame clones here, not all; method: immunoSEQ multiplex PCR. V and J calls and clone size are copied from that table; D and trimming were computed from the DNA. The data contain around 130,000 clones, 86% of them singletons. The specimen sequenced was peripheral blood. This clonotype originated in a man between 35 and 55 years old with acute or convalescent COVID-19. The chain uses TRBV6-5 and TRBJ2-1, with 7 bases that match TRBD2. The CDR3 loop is CASIPSGYNEQFF. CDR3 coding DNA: TGTGCCAGCATCCCTAGCGGATACAATGAGCAGTTCTTC.